Each of the 17 T cell receptor beta chains below was sequenced from the same sample in a study of T cell changes during pregnancy in multiple sclerosis. The method was immunoSEQ multiplex PCR; TCRdb's version includes in-frame clones alone and lacks a portion of them. The data contain tens of thousands of clones, roughly 91% of them singletons. The sample consisted of CD4+ T cells from peripheral blood mononuclear cells, taken in the third trimester of pregnancy. Receptor source: a female donor with multiple sclerosis, enrolled in a pregnancy study.

In this sample, this clone turned up once. The chain joins TRBV2 to TRBJ1-1; D possibly corresponds to TRBD1 (6 bases). The V end was cut by 6 bases, the J end by 0 bases, with 11 bases between. The CDR3 loop spans 14 amino acids. From germline, CDR1 is SNHLY and CDR2 FYNNEI. The CDR3 region has the DNA TGTGCCAGCAGGAACAGGGACCTGAACACTGAAGCTTTCTTT. This encodes CASRNRDLNTEAFF. The whole variable domain, filled in from reference TRBV2 and TRBJ1-1, reads EPEVTQTPSHQVTQMGQEVILRCVPISNHLYFYWYRQILGQKVEFLVSFYNNEISEKSEIFDDQFSVERPDGSNFTLKIRSTKLEDSAMYFCASRNRDLNTEAFFGQGTRLTVV.

V gene TRBV4-1 combines with J gene TRBJ2-7; the match to TRBD2 covers 12 bases. V shed 1 base and J 1 base; nucleotides not matched to a gene: 14. This CDR3 has 20 amino acids. Germline loops: CDR1 MGHRA, CDR2 YSYEKL. The CDR3 is CASSQALGPTSGGSSYEQYF. The CDR3 DNA reads TGCGCCAGCAGCCAAGCTTTGGGCCCAACTAGCGGGGGGTCGTCCTACGAGCAGTACTTC.

V and J are TRBV19 and TRBJ1-3; maybe TRBD1 (6 bases). The CDR3 sequence is 15 residues long. Trimming removed 9 bases from V and 0 bases from J, with 15 bases in between. CDR1 LNHDA and CDR2 SQIVND come from the germline V gene (reference sequence). For the CDR3, the DNA is TGTGCCAGCAGAAGGACAGCGAGCTCTGGAAACACCATATATTTT. Translation gives CASRRTASSGNTIYF.

The chain is built from TRBV10-3 and TRBJ2-7; 7 bases fit TRBD1. CDR3 length: 14 amino acids. Germline V gene lookup returns CDR1 ENHRY and CDR2 SYGVKD. V shed 6 bases and J 4 bases; nucleotides not matched to a gene: 9. The CDR3: CAIRTLAGGYEQYF. The DNA for the CDR3 is TGTGCCATCAGGACCTTGGCAGGGGGTTACGAGCAGTACTTC.

The rearrangement uses TRBV2 and TRBJ2-1; 7 positions match TRBD2. V shed 2 bases, J shed 9 bases, and the junction held 7 bases outside the gene matches. This CDR3 contains 14 residues. Germline V lookup: CDR1 SNHLY, CDR2 FYNNEI. CDR3 loop: CASSERWGGGEQFF. The CDR3 nucleotides read TGTGCCAGCAGTGAAAGGTGGGGGGGTGGTGAGCAGTTCTTC.

The gene calls are TRBV18 and TRBJ2-3; 7 bases are a match to TRBD2. The CDR3 extends over 16 amino acids. Germline V gives CDR1 KGHSH, CDR2 LQKENI. Trimming cost V 1 base and J 0 bases; bases outside gene matches: 4. CDR3 loop: CASSPLERGSTDTQYF. Written as DNA, the CDR3 is TGTGCCAGCTCACCACTCGAGCGGGGTAGCACAGATACGCAGTATTTT. Complete variable domain (other parts from reference TRBV18 and TRBJ2-3): NAGVMQNPRHLVRRRGQEARLRCSPMKGHSHVYWYRQLPEEGLKFMVYLQKENIIDESGMPKERFSAEFPKEGPSILRIQQVVRGDSAAYFCASSPLERGSTDTQYFGPGTRLTVL.

The J gene is TRBJ2-5, the V gene TRBV28, with D tentatively TRBD1 (6 bases). CDR3 length: 13 amino acids. The ends were cut back, 3 bases at V and 7 bases at J, with 12 bases in the middle. Germline CDR1 is MDHEN and CDR2 is SYDVKM. CDR3 sequence reads: CASSFGQGRTQYF. The DNA for the CDR3 is TGTGCCAGCAGTTTCGGTCAGGGGCGGACCCAGTACTTC.

This chain uses TRBV5-1 with TRBJ1-1, with 9 bases that match TRBD1. The V segment lost 3 bases and the J segment 4 bases; nucleotides outside the gene matches: 1. Germline lookup yields CDR1 SGHRS and CDR2 YFSETQ. This CDR3 is built from 13 residues. CDR3 amino acids: CASSSTGGTEAFF. The CDR3 nucleotides read TGCGCCAGCAGCTCGACAGGGGGCACTGAAGCTTTCTTT.

A remark on this clone: At one end, the junction sequence differs from germline, possibly due to a read error. The V call is TRBV6-5, the J call TRBJ2-7; TRBD1 aligns across 7 bases. The CDR3 loop spans 13 amino acids. The V gene's germline CDR1 is MNHEY and CDR2 SVGAGI. CDR3 bases: TGTGCCAGCAGTTACTCCTCTAACAGGGGTCTGCACTTC. Amino acid sequence: CASSYSSNRGLHF.

The DNA for the CDR3 is TGTGCCAGCAGCTCTAGCACGGACGGACTCCACTACACCTTC. This sequence encodes CASSSSTDGLHYTF. This sequence joins TRBV7-9 and TRBJ1-2; D gene unclear. The length of the CDR3 is 14 residues. Per germline, CDR1 SEHNR and CDR2 FQNEAQ (reference sequence). V was clipped by 4 bases and J by 10 bases, with 19 bases between them.

V is TRBV5-1 and J is TRBJ2-5; 7 nucleotides line up with TRBD1. The germline gives CDR1 SGHRS, CDR2 YFSETQ. CDR3 length equals 14 residues. Germline trimming cut 4 bases from V and 1 base from J; bases unmatched to any gene: 4. In DNA, the CDR3 is TGCGCCAGCAGCCAGGGGGACAGCCAAGAGACCCAGTACTTC. It codes for CASSQGDSQETQYF.

V is TRBV5-5 and J is TRBJ2-1, with 7 bases that match TRBD1. Germline lookup yields CDR1 SGHKS and CDR2 YYEKEE (reference sequence). Trimming removed 4 bases from V and 6 bases from J; junction bases left unmatched: 10. The CDR3 contains 15 residues. In DNA form, the CDR3 reads TGTGCCAGCAGCCTACAGGGGATTGGTTTCAATGAGCAGTTCTTC. Translating it yields CASSLQGIGFNEQFF.

V is TRBV6-5 and J is TRBJ1-1; TRBD1 is a possible D gene (5 bases). Looked up from germline, CDR1 is MNHEY and CDR2 is SVGAGI. This CDR3 contains 11 residues. Trimming left V 2 bases short and J 9 bases short, with 7 bases between. The CDR3 DNA sequence: TGTGCCAGCAGTTACAGACAGCAAGCTTTCTTT. Its protein is CASSYRQQAFF.

This sequence joins TRBV15 and TRBJ1-1, with 7 bases aligning to TRBD1. Germline CDR1 is LNHNV and CDR2 is YYDKDF (reference sequence). With 9 bases clipped from V and 5 bases from J, the junction kept 9 bases outside the gene matches. CDR3 length: 13 residues. For the CDR3, the DNA is TGTGCCACTGGATTGGACAGGCGAACTGAAGCTTTCTTT. Encoded protein: CATGLDRRTEAFF.

The chain couples TRBV7-6 to TRBJ1-4; D not resolved. Germline V gene sequence: CDR1 SGHVS, CDR2 FNYEAQ. CDR3 length equals 13 residues. The germline V and J ends were trimmed by 1 base and 8 bases, with 8 bases remaining between them. The CDR3 loop reads CASSLGENEKLFF. The DNA of the CDR3 is TGTGCCAGCAGCTTAGGGGAGAACGAAAAACTGTTTTTT.

The gene calls are TRBV18 and TRBJ1-3; D call uncertain. Trimming cost V 1 base and J 1 base, with 11 bases left between them. The germline CDR1 and CDR2 sequences are KGHSH and LQKENI. The CDR3 totals 16 residues. CDR3 sequence reads: CASSPLAVPSGNTIYF. The CDR3 DNA sequence: TGTGCCAGCTCACCACTCGCGGTCCCTTCTGGAAACACCATATATTTT.

Details on this clone: One junction end disagrees with the germline gene, perhaps due to a read error. The chain uses TRBV2 and TRBJ2-7, with D possibly being TRBD1 (6 bases). Germline lookup yields CDR1 SNHLY and CDR2 FYNNEI. The CDR3 extends over 14 amino acids. The CDR3 DNA follows: TGTGCCAGCAGCGAAGACAGGCCGACCTACGAGCAGTACTTC. Encoded protein: CASSEDRPTYEQYF.